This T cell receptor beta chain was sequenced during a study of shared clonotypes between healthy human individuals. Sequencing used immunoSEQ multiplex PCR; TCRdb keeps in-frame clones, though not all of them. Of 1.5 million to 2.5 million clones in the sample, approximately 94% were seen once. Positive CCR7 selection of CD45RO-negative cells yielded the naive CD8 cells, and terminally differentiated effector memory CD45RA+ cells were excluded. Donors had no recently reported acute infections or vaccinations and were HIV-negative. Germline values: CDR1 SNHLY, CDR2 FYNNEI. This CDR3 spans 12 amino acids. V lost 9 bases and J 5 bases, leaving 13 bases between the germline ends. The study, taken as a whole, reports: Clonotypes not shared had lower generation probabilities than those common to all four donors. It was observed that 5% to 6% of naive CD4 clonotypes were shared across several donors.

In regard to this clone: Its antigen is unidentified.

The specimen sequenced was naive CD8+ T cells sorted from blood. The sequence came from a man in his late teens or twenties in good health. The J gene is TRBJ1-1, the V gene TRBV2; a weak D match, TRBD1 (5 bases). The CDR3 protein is CASGGSWTEAFF. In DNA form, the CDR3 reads TGTGCCAGTGGGGGGTCGTGGACTGAAGCTTTCTTT.